This entry lists 16 T cell receptor beta chains sequenced from one sample in a study of CXCR3-negative and CXCR3-positive naive CD8 T cells. 5' RACE with UMI labels generated the TRB cDNA libraries. One entry per CDR3 protein, without DNA, is what TCRdb gives after re-calling the 5' RACE reads. The table counts under 85,000 distinct CDR3 sequences; roughly 1.5% lies in the top ten. Sequencing was carried out using naive CXCR3- CD8+ T cells from blood. Subset of the sample: CD45RO-CCR7+CD27+CD95- naive CD8+ T cells lacking CXCR3 (TNR3-). The source of these receptors is a human donor in good health. Some clones in this sample may be carry-over from other donors' samples.

V usage is TRBV2 and J usage is TRBJ2-2; TCRdb's assignment of TRBD2 cannot be checked, as there is no DNA. CDR1 and CDR2 (germline): SNHLY, FYNNEI. CDR3 length: 14 residues. The CDR3 region is CATGTSGSTGELFF.

The chain uses TRBV6-1 and TRBJ2-7; with no DNA, the TCRdb D assignment of TRBD2 cannot be verified. The CDR3 contains 16 residues. Germline V gene data show CDR1 as MNHNS and CDR2 as SASEGT. The CDR3 here is CASRYPSDGVVNEQYF.

The genes are TRBV20-1 and TRBJ1-4. Germline V gene data show CDR1 as DFQATT and CDR2 as SNEGSKA (reference sequence). The CDR3 contains 14 residues. CDR3 protein: CSARDGTTNEKLFF.

The CDR3 reads CAISDLAYSYEQYF. V gene TRBV10-3 combines with J gene TRBJ2-7; no DNA is available, so the TRBD2 call from TCRdb remains unchecked. Germline CDR1 is ENHRY and CDR2 is SYGVKD. CDR3 length equals 14 residues.

The genes are TRBV29-1 and TRBJ2-2; TCRdb calls TRBD1, which cannot be checked without DNA. CDR1 and CDR2 (germline): SQVTM, ANQGSEA. The CDR3 is made up of 15 amino acids. The CDR3 protein is CSAVMGTQNTGELFF.

This chain uses TRBV11-2 with TRBJ2-3. The germline V gene encodes CDR1 SGHAT and CDR2 FQNNGV. This CDR3 region has 15 residues. CDR3 region: CASSLAPTHTDTQYF. Looking up the rest from reference TRBV11-2 and TRBJ2-3 gives the full variable domain: EAGVAQSPRYKIIEKRQSVAFWCNPISGHATLYWYQQILGQGPKLLIQFQNNGVVDDSQLPKDRFSAERLKGVDSTLKIQPAKLEDSAVYLCASSLAPTHTDTQYFGPGTRLTVL.

The chain carries TRBV7-9 and TRBJ1-6; lacking DNA, the TRBD1 call made by TCRdb goes unchecked. CDR3 length: 16 amino acids. Germline CDR1 and CDR2: SEHNR and FQNEAQ (reference sequence). The CDR3 here is CASSLVGPGSNSPLHF.

This CDR3 is CSVEGPAGDGTGELFF. The V call is TRBV29-1, the J call TRBJ2-2; TCRdb proposes TRBD2, but this gene call is untestable without DNA. The CDR3 consists of 16 residues. Germline V gene data show CDR1 as SQVTM and CDR2 as ANQGSEA.

The rearrangement joins TRBV20-1 to TRBJ2-1; TCRdb outputs TRBD1, but without DNA this stays unchecked. Germline V CDR1 and CDR2: DFQATT, SNEGSKA (reference sequence). The CDR3 runs to 14 residues. The CDR3 is CSGVGQNSYNEQFF.

This chain links TRBV29-1 with TRBJ2-2. Germline loops: CDR1 SQVTM, CDR2 ANQGSEA. The CDR3 consists of 13 residues. This CDR3 reads CSVDQDNTGELFF.

V usage is TRBV7-3 and J usage is TRBJ2-1; TCRdb returns TRBD2, unconfirmable since there is no DNA. This CDR3 is 19 amino acids long. The germline V gene encodes CDR1 SGHTA and CDR2 FQGTGA. The CDR3 sequence is CASSYSGGPYKSSYNEQFF.

This sequence joins TRBV12-3 or TRBV12-4 and TRBJ1-1. The CDR3 is made up of 13 amino acids. The CDR3: CASSLGGETEAFF.

This rearrangement joins TRBV10-1 to TRBJ1-1; the TCRdb D gene call, TRBD1, has no DNA to confirm it. The CDR3 consists of 16 residues. Germline V gene lookup returns CDR1 WNHNN and CDR2 SYGVQD (reference sequence). This CDR3 reads CASSENRGELNTEAFF.

The chain employs TRBV10-3 and TRBJ2-1; the D gene TCRdb calls, TRBD2, cannot be checked with no DNA. CDR1 and CDR2 (germline): ENHRY, SYGVKD. There are 13 residues in the CDR3. CDR3 sequence: CAISGDPAGEQFF.

The J gene is TRBJ2-2, the V gene TRBV29-1; TCRdb's assignment of TRBD1 cannot be checked, as there is no DNA. Germline V gives CDR1 SQVTM, CDR2 ANQGSEA. This CDR3 spans 13 amino acids. This chain's CDR3 is CSVPGRSTGELFF.

V and J are TRBV28 and TRBJ1-2. Germline V CDR1 and CDR2: MDHEN, SYDVKM. The length of the CDR3 is 11 residues. CDR3 amino acids: CASSFPDGYTF.